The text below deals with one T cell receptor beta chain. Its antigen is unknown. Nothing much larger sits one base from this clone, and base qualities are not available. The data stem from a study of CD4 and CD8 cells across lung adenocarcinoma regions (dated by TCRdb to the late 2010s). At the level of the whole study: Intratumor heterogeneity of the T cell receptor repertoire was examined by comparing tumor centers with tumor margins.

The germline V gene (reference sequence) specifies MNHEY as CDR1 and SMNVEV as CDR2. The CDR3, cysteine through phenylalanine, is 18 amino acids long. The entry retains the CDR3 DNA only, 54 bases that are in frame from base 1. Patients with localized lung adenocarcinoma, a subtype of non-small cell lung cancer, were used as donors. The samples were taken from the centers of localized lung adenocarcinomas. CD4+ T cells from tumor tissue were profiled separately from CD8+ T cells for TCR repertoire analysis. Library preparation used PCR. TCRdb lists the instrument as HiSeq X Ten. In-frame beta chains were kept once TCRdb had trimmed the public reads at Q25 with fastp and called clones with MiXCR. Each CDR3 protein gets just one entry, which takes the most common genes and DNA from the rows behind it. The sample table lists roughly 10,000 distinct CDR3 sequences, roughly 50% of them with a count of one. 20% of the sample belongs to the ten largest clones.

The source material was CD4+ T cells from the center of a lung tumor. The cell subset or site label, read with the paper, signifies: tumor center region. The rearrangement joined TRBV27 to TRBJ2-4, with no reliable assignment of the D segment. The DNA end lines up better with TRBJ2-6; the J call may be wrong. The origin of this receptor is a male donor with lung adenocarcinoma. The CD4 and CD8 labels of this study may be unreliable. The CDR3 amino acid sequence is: CASSLSPSLGSGANVLTF. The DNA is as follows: TGTGCCAGCAGTTTATCCCCTTCCCTGGGGTCTGGGGCCAACGTCCTGACTTTC.